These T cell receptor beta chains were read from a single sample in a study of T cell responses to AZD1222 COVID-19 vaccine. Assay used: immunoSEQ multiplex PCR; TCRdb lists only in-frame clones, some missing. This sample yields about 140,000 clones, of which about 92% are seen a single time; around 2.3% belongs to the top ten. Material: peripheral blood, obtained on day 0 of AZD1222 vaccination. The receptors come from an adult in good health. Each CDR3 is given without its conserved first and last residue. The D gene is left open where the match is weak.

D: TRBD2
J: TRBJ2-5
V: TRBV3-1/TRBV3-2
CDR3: ASTQNPRTSGETQY

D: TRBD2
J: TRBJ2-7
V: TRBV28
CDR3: ASSLPPGGEGFSYEQY

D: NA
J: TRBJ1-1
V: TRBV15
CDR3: ATSRVRLTGTEAF

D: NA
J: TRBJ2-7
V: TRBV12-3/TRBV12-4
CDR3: ASSSDPKYEQY

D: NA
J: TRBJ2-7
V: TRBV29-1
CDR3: SVEGGRPEQY

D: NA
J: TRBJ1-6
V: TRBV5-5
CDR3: ASSLGQGTASPLH

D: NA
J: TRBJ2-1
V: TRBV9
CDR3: ASSVGPSSDEQF

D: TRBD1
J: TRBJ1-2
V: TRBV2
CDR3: ASSTRGQGAGGYT

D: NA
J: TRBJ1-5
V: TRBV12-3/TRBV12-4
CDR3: ASSLGQQPQH

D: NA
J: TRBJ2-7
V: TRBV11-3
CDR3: ASSLTSRPYEQY

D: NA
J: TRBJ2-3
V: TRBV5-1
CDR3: ASSLAGLRSTDTQY

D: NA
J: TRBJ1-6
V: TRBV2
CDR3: ASSVSGSTYNSPLH

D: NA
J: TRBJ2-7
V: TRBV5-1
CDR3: ASSLEGNEQY

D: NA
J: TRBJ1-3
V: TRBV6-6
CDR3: ASRFDGTSGNTIY

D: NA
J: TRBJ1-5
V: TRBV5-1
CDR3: ASSLAGNSNQPQH